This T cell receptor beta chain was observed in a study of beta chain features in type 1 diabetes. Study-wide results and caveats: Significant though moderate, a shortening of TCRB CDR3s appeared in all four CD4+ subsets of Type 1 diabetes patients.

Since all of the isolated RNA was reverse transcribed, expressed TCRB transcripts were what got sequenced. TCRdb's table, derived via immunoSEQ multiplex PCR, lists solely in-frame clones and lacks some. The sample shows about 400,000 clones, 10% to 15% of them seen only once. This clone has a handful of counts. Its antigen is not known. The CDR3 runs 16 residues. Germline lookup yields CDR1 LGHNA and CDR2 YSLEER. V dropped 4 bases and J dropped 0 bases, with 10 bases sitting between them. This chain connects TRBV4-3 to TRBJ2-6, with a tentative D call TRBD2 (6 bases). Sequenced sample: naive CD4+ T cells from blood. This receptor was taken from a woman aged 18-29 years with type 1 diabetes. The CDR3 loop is CASSRGVLSGANVLTF. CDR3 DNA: TGCGCCAGCAGCCGGGGGGTGCTCTCTGGGGCCAACGTCCTGACTTTC.